This TCR beta chain was sequenced for a study of cytomegalovirus exposure and HLA in healthy donors. Researchers ran the PCR with 60 Vbeta and 13 Jbeta primers. Only in-frame clones appear in the TCRdb table, and some are missing; sequencing was by immunoSEQ multiplex PCR. Of roughly 200,000 clones listed, nearly 80% are singletons. The J segment lost 5 bases and the V segment lost 0 bases, leaving 13 bases of the junction unmatched. Germline values: CDR1 SNHLY, CDR2 FYNNEI. This CDR3 contains 19 residues. The source is a female donor in good health and CMV-seronegative. The chain joins TRBV2 to TRBJ2-1; 10 bases align to TRBD2. Sequencing used PBMCs. CDR3 in DNA: TGTGCCAGCAGTGAAGCCTGGGCTAGCGGGGGCCTCTCTCACAATGAGCAGTTCTTC. Protein: CASSEAWASGGLSHNEQFF.